This T cell receptor (beta chain) was captured by sequencing in a study of PD-1 blockade in classical Hodgkin lymphoma. Whole-study context: Patients were administered nivolumab (3 mg/kg intravenously) every 2 weeks. General observations from the study: Individuals who commenced nivolumab within less than 1 year of ASCT were excluded. No one has yet defined what causes the repertoire differences, which may be disease activity or prior therapy. Complete responders had baseline diversity similar to newly diagnosed patients.

The CDR3 runs to 15 residues. Germline-derived CDR1 and CDR2 are SGHRS and YFSETQ. Losses at the gene ends were 4 bases for V and 5 bases for J; bases not matched to a gene: 7. The patients all showed relapse after autologous stem cell transplantation, while their brentuximab vedotin exposure varied. Comment on this clone: Its antigen is as yet unknown.

Sequencing was performed with immunoSEQ multiplex PCR; in TCRdb, only in-frame clones are kept and a portion is missing. The sample holds 45,000 to 60,000 clones, more than 65% seen once. The sequence derives from a human donor with classical Hodgkin lymphoma. The J gene is TRBJ2-5, the V gene TRBV5-1; 11 bases fit TRBD2. Sample: peripheral blood mononuclear cells (PBMCs), taken at baseline. This CDR3 reads CASSPRLAGQETQYF. The CDR3 bases are TGCGCCAGCAGCCCTCGACTAGCGGGACAGGAGACCCAGTACTTC.